Listed below are T cell receptor beta chains from one sample, sequenced in a study of T cells in Graves' hyperthyroidism and ophthalmopathy. TCRdb redid the calling of the multiplex PCR reads with MiXCR, one entry per CDR3 protein. The profile shows 300,000 to 450,000 distinct CDR3 sequences, around 14% of them singletons. Source material: blood. These receptors all come from a young woman with Graves' hyperthyroidism. Both conserved end residues are part of each CDR3. Each record gives: D gene, clone size, J gene, V gene, CDR3 DNA, CDR3 protein. D genes are given only for firm matches. Rows may omit the clone size; those that give it use once, few, many or a size class.

d_call: TRBD2; clone_size: few; j_call: TRBJ2-5; v_call: TRBV7-9; cdr3_nt: TGTGCCAGCAGCGGAGGGAGGGAAGAGACCCAGTACTTC; cdr3_aa: CASSGGREETQYF
d_call: .; clone_size: many; j_call: TRBJ1-2; v_call: TRBV2; cdr3_nt: TGTGCCAGCAGGAAGGACATAGGGAACTATGGCTACACCTTC; cdr3_aa: CASRKDIGNYGYTF
d_call: .; clone_size: many; j_call: TRBJ1-2; v_call: TRBV5-1; cdr3_nt: TGCGCCAGCAGCTTGGGAGTCTCAGGTGGCTACACCTTC; cdr3_aa: CASSLGVSGGYTF
d_call: TRBD2; clone_size: few; j_call: TRBJ2-1; v_call: TRBV6-2/TRBV6-3; cdr3_nt: TGTGCCAGCAGTCCCGGGACTAGCTCAGGGCAGTTCTTC; cdr3_aa: CASSPGTSSGQFF
d_call: TRBD2; clone_size: few; j_call: TRBJ2-1; v_call: TRBV5-4; cdr3_nt: TGTGCCAGCAGCTTGGCCGGGAGGGATGAGCAGTTCTTC; cdr3_aa: CASSLAGRDEQFF
d_call: TRBD1; clone_size: many; j_call: TRBJ2-7; v_call: TRBV27; cdr3_nt: TGTGCCAGCAGTTACGGGACAGGCCTCCCCTACGAGCAGTACTTC; cdr3_aa: CASSYGTGLPYEQYF
d_call: .; clone_size: many; j_call: TRBJ1-1; v_call: TRBV2; cdr3_nt: TGTGCCAGCAGTGAAGGAATTGAAGCTTTCTTT; cdr3_aa: CASSEGIEAFF
d_call: TRBD1; clone_size: many; j_call: TRBJ1-5; v_call: TRBV20-1; cdr3_nt: TGCAGTGCTAGAGATCGGGCCAGGGGGCATCAGCCCCAGCATTTT; cdr3_aa: CSARDRARGHQPQHF
d_call: .; clone_size: .; j_call: TRBJ2-6; v_call: TRBV2; cdr3_nt: TGTGCCAGCAGTGGACGGTACTCTGGGGCCAACGTCCTGACTTTC; cdr3_aa: CASSGRYSGANVLTF
d_call: TRBD1; clone_size: many; j_call: TRBJ1-2; v_call: TRBV2; cdr3_nt: TGTGCCAGCAGTAGACAGGGGGAAGATGGCTACACCTTC; cdr3_aa: CASSRQGEDGYTF
d_call: .; clone_size: many; j_call: TRBJ2-1; v_call: TRBV28; cdr3_nt: TGTGCCAGCCACGAGAGCTCCTACAATGAGCAGTTCTTC; cdr3_aa: CASHESSYNEQFF
d_call: TRBD1; clone_size: .; j_call: TRBJ1-2; v_call: TRBV20-1; cdr3_nt: TGCAGTGCAGGGACAGGGGGCGCGGGGGGCTACACCTTC; cdr3_aa: CSAGTGGAGGYTF
d_call: .; clone_size: many; j_call: TRBJ2-7; v_call: TRBV18; cdr3_nt: TGTGCCAGCTCACCTCCAGGGAAAGCGGCCTACGAGCAGTACTTC; cdr3_aa: CASSPPGKAAYEQYF
d_call: TRBD2; clone_size: many; j_call: TRBJ2-1; v_call: TRBV5-1; cdr3_nt: TGCGCCAGCAGCGGGGCTAGCGGGCTCTACAATGAGCAGTTCTTC; cdr3_aa: CASSGASGLYNEQFF
d_call: .; clone_size: .; j_call: TRBJ2-5; v_call: TRBV19; cdr3_nt: TGTGCCAGTAGTATAGGACAGGTAAAACAAGAGACCCAGTACTTC; cdr3_aa: CASSIGQVKQETQYF
d_call: .; clone_size: many; j_call: TRBJ1-2; v_call: TRBV3-1; cdr3_nt: TGTGCCAGCAGCCAAGATTTCGCAGTGCTCAGCTATGGCTACACCTTC; cdr3_aa: CASSQDFAVLSYGYTF
d_call: TRBD1; clone_size: many; j_call: TRBJ1-5; v_call: TRBV3-1; cdr3_nt: TGTGCCAGCAGCCAAAGGGCCAAGGGGGCTAATCAGCCCCAGCATTTT; cdr3_aa: CASSQRAKGANQPQHF
d_call: .; clone_size: .; j_call: TRBJ1-3; v_call: TRBV7-9; cdr3_nt: TGTGCCGTACCGGACAGAGGTGGAAACACCATATATTTT; cdr3_aa: CAVPDRGGNTIYF
d_call: .; clone_size: many; j_call: TRBJ2-1; v_call: TRBV5-1; cdr3_nt: TGCGCCAGCAGCTTGTATCAGGGTTCCAATGAGCAGTTCTTC; cdr3_aa: CASSLYQGSNEQFF
d_call: TRBD2; clone_size: .; j_call: TRBJ2-3; v_call: TRBV12-3/TRBV12-4; cdr3_nt: TGTGCCAGCAGTGGGGCCGGACTAGCGGGACCAGATACGCAGTATTTT; cdr3_aa: CASSGAGLAGPDTQYF
d_call: TRBD1; clone_size: .; j_call: TRBJ1-4; v_call: TRBV6-1; cdr3_nt: TGTGCCAGCAGTGACTATATCGAACAGGGGCGAAGGAAAAAACTGTTTTTT; cdr3_aa: CASSDYIEQGRRKKLFF
d_call: .; clone_size: many; j_call: TRBJ2-1; v_call: TRBV12-3/TRBV12-4; cdr3_nt: TGTGCCAGCACCTTGGTGCCCTCGCCCTACAATGAGCAGTTCTTC; cdr3_aa: CASTLVPSPYNEQFF
d_call: .; clone_size: .; j_call: TRBJ2-5; v_call: TRBV7-6; cdr3_nt: TGTGCCAGCAGCTCAGACAGTCGAGAGACCCAGTACTTC; cdr3_aa: CASSSDSRETQYF
d_call: TRBD1; clone_size: many; j_call: TRBJ2-1; v_call: TRBV6-1; cdr3_nt: TGTGCCAGCAAGACCGGGACAGGGTTAGGGGAGCAGTTCTTC; cdr3_aa: CASKTGTGLGEQFF
d_call: .; clone_size: .; j_call: TRBJ2-1; v_call: TRBV20-1; cdr3_nt: TGCAGTGCTAGCCCGGCTCTCAGTGAGCAGTTCTTC; cdr3_aa: CSASPALSEQFF
d_call: .; clone_size: many; j_call: TRBJ2-7; v_call: TRBV5-1; cdr3_nt: TGCGCCAGCAGCTTGGGGGACATCGAGCAGTACTTC; cdr3_aa: CASSLGDIEQYF
d_call: .; clone_size: few; j_call: TRBJ2-7; v_call: TRBV11-3; cdr3_nt: TGTGCCAGCAGCCCGAGGGTGTGGAGCTCCTACGAGCAGTACTTC; cdr3_aa: CASSPRVWSSYEQYF
d_call: TRBD1; clone_size: many; j_call: TRBJ2-3; v_call: TRBV2; cdr3_nt: TGTGCCAGCAGGAGACAGGGGGCCCCAGATACGCAGTATTTT; cdr3_aa: CASRRQGAPDTQYF
d_call: TRBD1; clone_size: many; j_call: TRBJ2-7; v_call: TRBV27; cdr3_nt: TGTGCCAGCAGTGACGTTATCTCGCGGACAGGGGCCCGCTACGAGCAGTACTTC; cdr3_aa: CASSDVISRTGARYEQYF
d_call: .; clone_size: few; j_call: TRBJ2-3; v_call: TRBV19; cdr3_nt: TGTGCCAGTAGTATTGGGGGGCGCCCAGATACGCAGTATTTT; cdr3_aa: CASSIGGRPDTQYF
d_call: .; clone_size: many; j_call: TRBJ2-7; v_call: TRBV9; cdr3_nt: TGTGCCAGCAGCCCCAGGGACGGCTACGAGCAGTACTTC; cdr3_aa: CASSPRDGYEQYF
d_call: .; clone_size: .; j_call: TRBJ2-1; v_call: TRBV10-3; cdr3_nt: TGTGCCATCAGTCGGGACCAGAAAAATGAGCAGTTCTTC; cdr3_aa: CAISRDQKNEQFF
d_call: .; clone_size: many; j_call: TRBJ1-1; v_call: TRBV6-1; cdr3_nt: TGTGCCAGCAGTGTGCGTTGGAGCACTGAAGCTTTCTTT; cdr3_aa: CASSVRWSTEAFF
d_call: .; clone_size: few; j_call: TRBJ2-1; v_call: TRBV19; cdr3_nt: TGTGCCAGTAGTACTAGCGAGAGGGCCAATGAGCAGTTCTTC; cdr3_aa: CASSTSERANEQFF
d_call: .; clone_size: .; j_call: TRBJ1-5; v_call: TRBV10-3; cdr3_nt: TGTGCCATCAGTGACGGCATGGGCAATCAGCCCCAGCATTTT; cdr3_aa: CAISDGMGNQPQHF
d_call: TRBD1; clone_size: many; j_call: TRBJ2-1; v_call: TRBV12-3/TRBV12-4; cdr3_nt: TGTGCCAGCACTCAGGGTAGGGACAGGGGGTACAATGAGCAGTTCTTC; cdr3_aa: CASTQGRDRGYNEQFF
d_call: TRBD1; clone_size: many; j_call: TRBJ2-5; v_call: TRBV12-3/TRBV12-4; cdr3_nt: TGTGCCAGCAGGGCGGGACAGGGGTTGCAGGAGACCCAGTACTTC; cdr3_aa: CASRAGQGLQETQYF
d_call: .; clone_size: many; j_call: TRBJ2-7; v_call: TRBV30; cdr3_nt: TGTGCCTGGAGTGACGGACCAAAACCTTATTCCTACGAGCAGTACTTC; cdr3_aa: CAWSDGPKPYSYEQYF
d_call: .; clone_size: .; j_call: TRBJ2-5; v_call: TRBV6-1; cdr3_nt: TGTGCCAGCAGGGGGGCGGCTGGAGAGACCCAGTACTTC; cdr3_aa: CASRGAAGETQYF
d_call: .; clone_size: many; j_call: TRBJ2-5; v_call: TRBV3-1; cdr3_nt: TGTGCCAGCAGCCGGCTTACAGGGACGGGAGAGACCCAGTACTTC; cdr3_aa: CASSRLTGTGETQYF
d_call: .; clone_size: many; j_call: TRBJ2-1; v_call: TRBV5-6; cdr3_nt: TGTGCCAGCAGCACTAACTGGGACGGCTACAATGAGCAGTTCTTC; cdr3_aa: CASSTNWDGYNEQFF
d_call: TRBD1; clone_size: many; j_call: TRBJ2-2; v_call: TRBV2; cdr3_nt: TGTGTGGGGAATCACAGGGGAGCGAACACCGGGGAGCTGTTTTTT; cdr3_aa: CVGNHRGANTGELFF
d_call: TRBD1; clone_size: many; j_call: TRBJ2-1; v_call: TRBV7-9; cdr3_nt: TGTGCCAGCAGCTTACTTTTGGACAGGGCCTACAATGAGCAGTTCTTC; cdr3_aa: CASSLLLDRAYNEQFF
d_call: .; clone_size: .; j_call: TRBJ2-1; v_call: TRBV19; cdr3_nt: TGTGCCAGTGGGGGGGCAGGGGACAATGAGCAGTTCTTC; cdr3_aa: CASGGAGDNEQFF
d_call: TRBD2; clone_size: .; j_call: TRBJ2-3; v_call: TRBV9; cdr3_nt: TGTGCCAGCAGCGCAATGCCGATTAAAACTAGCGGGAGCACAGATACGCAGTATTTT; cdr3_aa: CASSAMPIKTSGSTDTQYF
d_call: .; clone_size: many; j_call: TRBJ2-5; v_call: TRBV18; cdr3_nt: TGTGCCAGCTGTGGGTGGACTACGCAAGAGACCCAGTACTTC; cdr3_aa: CASCGWTTQETQYF
d_call: .; clone_size: many; j_call: TRBJ2-2; v_call: TRBV2; cdr3_nt: TGTGCCAGCAGGAGGGACTCAGAGGCCGGGGAGCTGTTTTTT; cdr3_aa: CASRRDSEAGELFF
d_call: .; clone_size: .; j_call: TRBJ2-7; v_call: TRBV5-1; cdr3_nt: TGCGCCAGCAGCTTGGAACAGGGAACGCTCTACGAGCAGTACTTC; cdr3_aa: CASSLEQGTLYEQYF
d_call: .; clone_size: many; j_call: TRBJ2-5; v_call: TRBV27; cdr3_nt: TGTGCCAGCAGTTGGTCCGGGGGCGTGGAGACCCAGTACTTC; cdr3_aa: CASSWSGGVETQYF
d_call: .; clone_size: .; j_call: TRBJ2-1; v_call: TRBV5-1; cdr3_nt: TGCGCCAGCAGCTTTGTCCAGGGCGGTGAGCAGTTCTTC; cdr3_aa: CASSFVQGGEQFF
d_call: .; clone_size: many; j_call: TRBJ2-3; v_call: TRBV11-3; cdr3_nt: TGTGCCAGCAGCTTAGATCAGGCGGGTACGCAGTATTTT; cdr3_aa: CASSLDQAGTQYF
d_call: .; clone_size: .; j_call: TRBJ2-1; v_call: TRBV6-2/TRBV6-3; cdr3_nt: TGTGCCAGCAGTTACTCTTCCAGGGAGTATCAGAATGAGCAGTTCTTC; cdr3_aa: CASSYSSREYQNEQFF
d_call: TRBD1; clone_size: few; j_call: TRBJ2-7; v_call: TRBV27; cdr3_nt: TGTGCCAGCAGTTCCATCCTCCGGACAGGGGGCGACGAGCAGTACTTC; cdr3_aa: CASSSILRTGGDEQYF
d_call: .; clone_size: .; j_call: TRBJ2-2; v_call: TRBV20-1; cdr3_nt: TGCAGTGCTACCCCCTTGAGGGTGGGCACCGGGGAGCTGTTTTTT; cdr3_aa: CSATPLRVGTGELFF
d_call: .; clone_size: many; j_call: TRBJ2-1; v_call: TRBV2; cdr3_nt: TGTGCCAGCTTCGGGTACAATGAGCAGTTCTTC; cdr3_aa: CASFGYNEQFF
d_call: TRBD1; clone_size: .; j_call: TRBJ1-1; v_call: TRBV9; cdr3_nt: TGTGCCAGCAGCAAGAACGACAGGGACACTGAAGCTTTCTTT; cdr3_aa: CASSKNDRDTEAFF
d_call: .; clone_size: .; j_call: TRBJ1-2; v_call: TRBV20-1; cdr3_nt: TGCAGTGTCAAAGTTAGTACCTATGGCTACACCTTC; cdr3_aa: CSVKVSTYGYTF
d_call: .; clone_size: .; j_call: TRBJ1-2; v_call: TRBV7-9; cdr3_nt: TGTGCCAGCAGCTTAGCCTCCTTGACAGGAGTCTATGGCTACACCTTC; cdr3_aa: CASSLASLTGVYGYTF
d_call: .; clone_size: few; j_call: TRBJ2-3; v_call: TRBV12-5; cdr3_nt: TGTGCTAGTGGTACCTCACATGACGGTTACTACACAGATACGCAGTATTTT; cdr3_aa: CASGTSHDGYYTDTQYF